These 16 T cell receptor beta chains were all obtained from the same sample, sequenced in a study of T cells in Graves' hyperthyroidism and ophthalmopathy. What was amplified from RNA transcripts were TCR beta CDR3 regions. The primer set for the first-round RT-PCR of the TCR CDR3 was HTBI. A single record per CDR3 protein comes from TCRdb applying MiXCR to the multiplex PCR reads. The repertoire holds hundreds of thousands of distinct CDR3 sequences, 15% to 20% seen once, with 15% to 20% in the top ten. The material sequenced was blood. These receptors were obtained from a young woman with Graves' hyperthyroidism.

This clonotype was picked up many times. The chain employs TRBV2 and TRBJ2-5; D may be TRBD2 (5 bases). V lost 7 bases and J 2 bases, leaving 14 bases between the germline ends. This CDR3 region has 14 residues. The germline V gene encodes CDR1 SNHLY and CDR2 FYNNEI. The CDR3 DNA reads TGTGCCAGCATTCGTCCGGGGAGACAAGAGACCCAGTACTTC. Encoded protein: CASIRPGRQETQYF.

At least ten counts were recorded for this clonotype. The chain joins TRBV10-3 to TRBJ1-2; 8 bases align to TRBD1. Germline trimming cut 0 bases from V and 0 bases from J; bases unmatched to any gene: 9. From germline, CDR1 is ENHRY and CDR2 SYGVKD. CDR3 length: 18 amino acids. The CDR3 DNA is TGTGCCATCAGTGAGTCGATATGGGACAGGTTAGCTAACTATGGCTACACCTTC. Translation: CAISESIWDRLANYGYTF.

The chain uses TRBV4-1 and TRBJ2-1; 12 bases fit TRBD1. The CDR3 covers 15 residues. The germline CDR1 and CDR2 sequences are MGHRA and YSYEKL. The V gene end was trimmed by 4 bases and the J gene end by 8 bases; junction bases not matched to a gene: 6. The CDR3 here is CASSRRGTGGDEQFF. CDR3 DNA sequence: TGCGCCAGCAGCCGGAGGGGGACAGGGGGCGATGAGCAGTTCTTC.

This clonotype was observed a handful of times. The J gene is TRBJ1-1, the V gene TRBV6-5; D is perhaps TRBD1 (6 bases). This CDR3 is built from 14 residues. Germline-derived CDR1 and CDR2 are MNHEY and SVGAGI. V lost 4 bases and J lost 4, with 13 bases in between. CDR3 sequence: CASSWGARATEAFF. The CDR3 nucleotides read TGTGCCAGCAGTTGGGGGGCCCGAGCCACTGAAGCTTTCTTT.

To note about this clonotype: With a much larger clone just one base away, this may be a read error. This rearrangement joins TRBV28 to TRBJ1-5; D possibly corresponds to TRBD1 (6 bases). Germline V gives CDR1 MDHEN, CDR2 SYDVKM. This CDR3 region has 16 residues. The V and J ends lost 5 bases and 0 bases respectively, with 14 bases between them. The CDR3 is CASSDSDSLSNQPQHF. CDR3 in DNA: TGTGCCAGCAGTGATTCGGACAGCCTTAGCAATCAGCCCCAGCATTTT.

The table lists this clonotype with a few counts. A junction boundary mismatches the germline segment, possibly from a read error. This chain joins TRBV7-9 and TRBJ1-5, with 7 bases aligning to TRBD1. This CDR3 has 17 amino acids. Germline lookup yields CDR1 SEHNR and CDR2 FQNEAQ (reference sequence). CDR3 region: CASSSVTGTVSNQPQHF. In DNA, the CDR3 is TGTGCCAGCAGCTCAGTTACCGGGACAGTAAGCAATCAGCCCCAGCACTTT.

About this clonotype itself: One base away lies a much larger clone, so this may be a sequencing read error. The chain uses TRBV28 and TRBJ1-2; D not certain. CDR3 length: 16 amino acids. V gave up 1 base and J gave up 6 bases, with 18 bases separating them. The germline V gene has CDR1 MDHEN and CDR2 SYDVKM. The CDR3 bases are TGTGCCAGCAGTTTATTGTTGAAAGGGCTTTACGATGGCTACACCTTC. It codes for CASSLLLKGLYDGYTF.

Regarding this clonotype: This could be a read error, since a much larger clone is one nucleotide away. The chain carries TRBV27 and TRBJ2-1; 7 bases agree with TRBD2. V was clipped by 6 bases and J by 4 bases; unmatched bases: 9. CDR1 and CDR2 (germline): MNHEY, SMNVEV (reference sequence). The CDR3 has 15 amino acids. In DNA form, the CDR3 reads TGTGCCAGCAGGAGGCTAGCGGAGTCATACAATGAGCAGTTCTTC. Its protein product is CASRRLAESYNEQFF.

This clonotype was seen only a few times. One base away lies a much larger clone, so this may be a sequencing read error. The rearrangement joins TRBV6-1 to TRBJ1-1; possibly TRBD1 for D (6 bases). Germline CDR1 reads MNHNS; CDR2 reads SASEGT. CDR3 length: 14 residues. CDR3 sequence reads: CASIRVQGNTEASF. The CDR3 bases are TGTGCCAGCATAAGGGTTCAGGGGAACACTGAAGCTTCCTTT.

This clonotype was counted many times. The chain recombines TRBV7-2 with TRBJ1-3, with D unresolved. The CDR3 is 13 residues long. From germline, CDR1 is SGHTA and CDR2 FQGNSA. Trimming cost V 1 base and J 7 bases, with 8 bases left between them. CDR3: CASSLDVWNTIYF. The CDR3 DNA reads TGTGCCAGCAGCTTAGATGTTTGGAACACCATATATTTT.

This chain links TRBV10-3 with TRBJ2-2; D is ambiguous. V lost 6 bases and J lost 7, with 9 bases in between. The V gene's germline CDR1 is ENHRY and CDR2 SYGVKD. CDR3 size: 12 residues. The CDR3 loop reads CAISLGGGELFF. The CDR3 region has the DNA TGTGCCATCAGCCTGGGTGGCGGGGAGCTGTTTTTT.

This clonotype was counted at least ten times. V and J are TRBV6-5 and TRBJ1-2, with 7 bases identical to TRBD1. Unmatched junction bases numbered 1, after V lost 2 bases and J lost 4 bases. CDR3 length: 13 amino acids. Germline assignment: CDR1 MNHEY and CDR2 SVGAGI. CDR3 sequence: CASSYAGGYGYTF. Here the CDR3 DNA reads TGTGCCAGCAGTTACGCAGGGGGCTATGGCTACACCTTC.

The chain combines TRBV30 with TRBJ2-1, with D possibly TRBD1 on 6 matching bases. The germline V gene has CDR1 GTSNPN and CDR2 SVGIG (reference sequence). The CDR3 covers 15 residues. V lost 5 bases, J lost 2 bases, and 16 bases lay in between. CDR3 bases: TGTGCCTGGTCAAAACCACAGGGCCCCTACAATGAGCAGTTCTTC. Translation: CAWSKPQGPYNEQFF.

This clonotype was counted a few times. The chain has TRBV9 and TRBJ2-7, with 9 bases identical to TRBD2. The CDR3 totals 14 residues. CDR1 SGDLS and CDR2 YYNGEE come from the germline V gene. Trimming removed 0 bases from V and 6 bases from J; junction bases left unmatched: 4. The CDR3: CASSVVSGGAEQYF. The CDR3, as DNA: TGTGCCAGCAGCGTAGTTAGCGGGGGAGCCGAGCAGTACTTC.

This clonotype was picked up many times. This rearrangement joins TRBV7-2 to TRBJ2-5; D may be TRBD2 (5 bases). CDR3 size: 13 residues. Germline CDR1 reads SGHTA; CDR2 reads FQGNSA. V gave up 6 bases and J gave up 2 bases, with 10 bases separating them. CDR3 in amino acids: CASSLRVQETQYF. For the CDR3, the DNA is TGTGCCAGCAGTTTGAGGGTTCAAGAGACCCAGTACTTC.

The rearrangement links TRBV7-9 to TRBJ1-2; D remains unclear. This CDR3 has 15 residues. V was shortened by 5 bases and J by 1 base, with 14 bases between the two germline ends. Germline V CDR1 and CDR2: SEHNR, FQNEAQ (reference sequence). The CDR3 reads CASSPRALDNYGYTF. The CDR3 nucleotides read TGTGCCAGCAGCCCCCGGGCACTCGATAACTATGGCTACACCTTC. The full variable domain, completed using reference TRBV7-9 and TRBJ1-2, is DTGVSQNPRHKITKRGQNVTFRCDPISEHNRLYWYRQTLGQGPEFLTYFQNEAQLEKSRLLSDRFSAERPKGSFSTLEIQRTEQGDSAMYLCASSPRALDNYGYTFGSGTRLTVV.